These T cell receptor beta chains were read from a single sample in a study of T-cell memory formation after mild COVID-19. TCRdb itself ran the 5' RACE reads through MiXCR, one entry per CDR3 protein. This table has approximately 450,000 distinct CDR3 sequences, about 18% appearing once. What was sequenced was PBMCs or a T cell subset sorted from them (not recorded which). The receptors originated from an adult woman who had mild COVID-19 (a few samples of this study predate the infection). Cell type and time point are not known. Both conserved end residues are part of each CDR3. D genes are given only for firm matches. Clone size is given for some rows only: seen once, a few or many times, or a class if the clone is expanded.

many | TRBJ1-6 | TRBD1 | TRBV25-1 | CASKEDRVNSPLHF | TGTGCCAGCAAAGAGGACAGGGTTAATTCACCCCTCCACTTT
few | TRBJ2-7 | - | TRBV20-1 | CSARDLPSYEQYF | TGCAGTGCTAGAGATCTCCCCTCCTACGAGCAGTACTTC
few | TRBJ1-3 | - | TRBV6-5 | CASSYQRGNTIYF | TGTGCCAGCAGTTACCAGAGGGGAAACACCATATATTTT
few | TRBJ2-1 | TRBD2 | TRBV4-3 | CASISTSGSTVEQFF | TGCGCCAGCATATCGACTAGCGGGAGTACAGTTGAGCAGTTCTTC
many | TRBJ2-2 | - | TRBV6-5 | CASSVRAGELFF | TGTGCCAGCAGCGTAAGGGCCGGGGAGCTGTTTTTT
- | TRBJ2-3 | TRBD2 | TRBV29-1 | CSVSTSGTDTQYF | TGCAGCGTTAGTACTAGCGGCACAGATACGCAGTATTTT
few | TRBJ1-2 | - | TRBV6-5 | CASSPPGTAPFYGYTF | TGTGCCAGCAGTCCCCCGGGAACGGCTCCCTTCTATGGCTACACCTTC
few | TRBJ2-1 | TRBD2 | TRBV7-3 | CASSSGTSGVLPYNEQFF | TGTGCCAGCAGCTCCGGGACTAGCGGGGTCTTACCCTACAATGAGCAGTTCTTC
few | TRBJ2-1 | TRBD2 | TRBV12-3/TRBV12-4 | CASSWTSSPQYNEQFF | TGTGCCAGCAGTTGGACTAGCTCCCCTCAATACAATGAGCAGTTCTTC
many | TRBJ2-1 | TRBD1 | TRBV11-2 | CASSFISGDRGSWEQFF | TGTGCCAGCAGCTTCATTTCGGGGGACAGGGGTTCGTGGGAGCAGTTCTTC
few | TRBJ2-5 | TRBD1 | TRBV3-1 | CASSRRRDRGMETQYF | TGTGCCAGCAGCCGCCGCCGGGACAGGGGTATGGAGACCCAGTACTTC
- | TRBJ1-5 | - | TRBV6-1 | CASSPDNSNQPQHF | TGTGCCAGCAGTCCAGATAATAGCAATCAGCCCCAGCATTTT
few | TRBJ2-1 | - | TRBV5-1 | CASSRERRTEQFF | TGCGCCAGCAGCCGGGAGCGGAGGACAGAGCAGTTCTTC
few | TRBJ2-7 | - | TRBV7-9 | CASSAGQSEQYF | TGTGCCAGCAGCGCCGGACAGTCTGAGCAGTACTTC
many | TRBJ1-5 | - | TRBV4-2 | CASSQDRSSNQPQHF | TGTGCCAGCAGCCAAGATAGGAGTAGCAATCAGCCCCAGCATTTT
- | TRBJ1-3 | TRBD1 | TRBV7-2 | CASSSDRGLGNTIYF | TGTGCCAGCAGCTCCGACAGGGGGCTAGGAAACACCATATATTTT
- | TRBJ2-1 | - | TRBV2 | CASSRTEGGNEQFF | TGTGCCAGCAGTCGTACCGAAGGCGGGAATGAGCAGTTCTTC
- | TRBJ2-4 | - | TRBV9 | CASSVGENIQYF | TGTGCCAGCAGCGTAGGTGAGAACATTCAGTACTTC
few | TRBJ1-1 | - | TRBV12-3/TRBV12-4 | CASSLQGQRSEAFF | TGTGCCAGCAGTTTACAAGGACAAAGGTCTGAAGCTTTCTTT
few | TRBJ2-3 | - | TRBV7-7 | CASSPGGPSTDTQYF | TGTGCCAGCAGCCCCGGGGGGCCTAGCACAGATACGCAGTATTTT